This is a list of T cell receptor beta chains from one sample in a study of identical twins. TCRdb passed the 5' RACE reads through MiXCR, listing each CDR3 protein once. This table holds just under 550,000 distinct CDR3 sequences, roughly 15% found once. The same sample was also used in a study of yellow fever vaccine responses in identical twins.

The source material was CD4+ T cells sorted from blood. The source of these receptors is a woman younger than 30 in good health. Both conserved end residues are trimmed from each CDR3.

v_gene	j_gene	CDR3aa
TRBV20-1	TRBJ1-1	SASRQGVNTEAF
TRBV11-2	TRBJ2-3	ASSLAAGVTDTQY
TRBV29-1	TRBJ2-2	SVEASSRTGELF
TRBV10-3	TRBJ2-6	AISDAKPPGANVLT
TRBV28	TRBJ2-7	ASSSLRLAGYEQY
TRBV20-1	TRBJ2-7	SANDGLAGSYEGQY
TRBV2	TRBJ1-2	ASRETPNYGYT
TRBV12-5	TRBJ2-7	ASGTGGVAGVPYEQY
TRBV6-1	TRBJ2-1	ASSGTGKAYNEQF
TRBV3-1	TRBJ2-2	ASSRGVLAGRGTGELF
TRBV20-1	TRBJ2-3	SDSGGPPTDTQY
TRBV18	TRBJ2-3	ASSPPPGGVADTQY
TRBV10-3	TRBJ2-1	AISDRGGNDEQF
TRBV20-1	TRBJ1-2	SASGGYYGYT
TRBV3-1	TRBJ2-1	ASSQGLAGFGDEQF
TRBV5-1	TRBJ2-1	ASSVGLAGFYNEQF
TRBV20-1	TRBJ1-2	SVSPGNGYT
TRBV12-3/TRBV12-4	TRBJ2-7	ASSGTGGGRYYEQY